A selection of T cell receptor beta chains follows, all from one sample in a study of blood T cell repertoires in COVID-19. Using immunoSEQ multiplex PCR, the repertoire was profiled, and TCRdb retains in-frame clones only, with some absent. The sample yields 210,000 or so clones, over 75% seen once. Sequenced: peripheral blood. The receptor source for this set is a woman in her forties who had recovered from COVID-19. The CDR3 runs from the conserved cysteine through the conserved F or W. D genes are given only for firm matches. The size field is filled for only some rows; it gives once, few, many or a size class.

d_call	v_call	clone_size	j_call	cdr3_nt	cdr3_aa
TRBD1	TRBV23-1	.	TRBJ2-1	TGCGCCAGCAGTCAGACCGGGACAGCTTACAATGAGCAGTTCTTC	CASSQTGTAYNEQFF
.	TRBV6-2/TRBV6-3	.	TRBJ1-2	TGTGCCAGCAGCTCAGGGTATGGCTACACCTTC	CASSSGYGYTF
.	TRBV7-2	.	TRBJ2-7	TGTGCCAGCAGCTTGACAAGAATATCCTACGAGCAGTACTTC	CASSLTRISYEQYF
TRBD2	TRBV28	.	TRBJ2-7	TGTGCCAGCAGTTCCCCCCACCGACTAGCTGGCAACGAGCAGTACTTC	CASSSPHRLAGNEQYF
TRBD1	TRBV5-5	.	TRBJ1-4	TGTGCCAGCAGCTACGGACAGGTTTACGGAAAACTGTTTTTT	CASSYGQVYGKLFF
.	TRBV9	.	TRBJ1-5	TGTGCCAGCAGCGTAGAGAGCGGGGCCGGACAGCCCCAGCATTTT	CASSVESGAGQPQHF
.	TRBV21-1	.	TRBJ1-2	TGTGCCAGCAACGTTGGGCACAGGTCTAATGGCTACACCTTC	CASNVGHRSNGYTF
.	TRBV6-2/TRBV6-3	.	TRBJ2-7	TGTGCCAGCAGCAGACTAGCCTACGAGCAGTACTTC	CASSRLAYEQYF
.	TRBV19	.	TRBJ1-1	TGTGCCACCCGGGGGGTTTGGGACACTGAAGCTTTCTTT	CATRGVWDTEAFF
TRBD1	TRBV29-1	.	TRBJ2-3	TGCAGCGTCCCGCGGACAGGGGCCGATACGCAGTATTTT	CSVPRTGADTQYF
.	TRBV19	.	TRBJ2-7	TGTGCCAGTAGTATAACAGGGAGCTACGAGCAGTACTTC	CASSITGSYEQYF
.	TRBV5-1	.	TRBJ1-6	TGCGCCAGCAGCTTGTCTTTTCGGGGAGGGGGTTCACCCCTCCACTTT	CASSLSFRGGGSPLHF
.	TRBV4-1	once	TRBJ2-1	TGCGCCAGCAGCCCGGACTACCGGGCCTACAATGAGCAGTTCTTC	CASSPDYRAYNEQFF
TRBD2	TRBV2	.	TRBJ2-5	TGTGCCAGCAGTGCTAGCGGGACAGATAAAGAGACCCAGTACTTC	CASSASGTDKETQYF
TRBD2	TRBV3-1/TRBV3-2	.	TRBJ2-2	TGTGCCAGCAGCCAAGGACCGGGACTAGCCTACACCGGGGAGCTGTTTTTT	CASSQGPGLAYTGELFF
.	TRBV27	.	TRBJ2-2	TGTGCCAGCTTACTGCGGGTGAACACCGGGGAGCTGTTTTTT	CASLLRVNTGELFF
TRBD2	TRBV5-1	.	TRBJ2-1	TGCGCCAGCAGCTTGGGAGCTAGCGGGAATGAGCAGTTCTTC	CASSLGASGNEQFF
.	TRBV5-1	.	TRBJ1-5	TGCGCCAGCAGCCCAGGGGAGAGCAATCAGCCCCAGCATTTT	CASSPGESNQPQHF
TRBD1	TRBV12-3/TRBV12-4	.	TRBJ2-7	TGTGCCAGCAGTAGGACAGGGCCCTACGAGCAGTACTTC	CASSRTGPYEQYF
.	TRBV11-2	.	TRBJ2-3	TGTGCCAGCAGCTGGACCCCGGGAGACACAGATACGCAGTATTTT	CASSWTPGDTDTQYF
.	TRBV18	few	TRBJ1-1	TGTGCCAGCTCACCGGGGACTCCGAACACTGAAGCTTTCTTT	CASSPGTPNTEAFF
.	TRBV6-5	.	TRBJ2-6	TGTGCCAGCAGTTACCTGAGTTCTGGGGCCAACGTCCTGACTTTC	CASSYLSSGANVLTF
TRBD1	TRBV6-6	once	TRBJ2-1	TGTGCCAGCCAGGGCCGGGACAGGAACAATGAGCAGTTCTTC	CASQGRDRNNEQFF
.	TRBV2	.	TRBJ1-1	TGTGCCACCCAGGGGTACACTGAAGCTTTCTTT	CATQGYTEAFF